Each of the 20 T cell receptor beta chains below was sequenced from the same sample in a study of cytomegalovirus exposure and HLA in healthy donors. PCR amplification relied on 60 Vbeta primers (plus 13 Jbeta primers). Assay: immunoSEQ multiplex PCR; the TCRdb copy retains only in-frame clones and omits some. The sample consists of about 130,000 clones, around 70% of them appearing once. The sample taken for sequencing was PBMCs. These receptors all stem from a man aged 35 to 55 in good health and CMV-seropositive.

V is TRBV7-9 and J is TRBJ1-4; 9 nucleotides match TRBD1. Germline assignment: CDR1 SEHNR and CDR2 FQNEAQ (reference sequence). Trimming at V came to 4 bases and at J to 4 bases, leaving 7 bases not matched to a gene. This CDR3 spans 16 amino acids. CDR3 DNA sequence: TGTGCCAGCAGCTCTCTGGACAGGGGCCTTAATGAAAAACTGTTTTTT. Translating gives CASSSLDRGLNEKLFF.

This rearrangement joins TRBV2 to TRBJ2-3; TRBD2 aligns across 10 bases. The V segment lost 2 bases and the J segment 1 base; nucleotides outside the gene matches: 0. Germline V gene lookup returns CDR1 SNHLY and CDR2 FYNNEI. The CDR3 runs to 15 residues. CDR3 amino acids: CASSETSGGTDTQYF. The CDR3 DNA sequence: TGTGCCAGCAGTGAAACTAGCGGGGGCACAGATACGCAGTATTTT.

V and J are TRBV6-5 and TRBJ1-5; D unresolved. V was cut by 0 bases and J by 6 bases, with 6 bases left in between. Per germline, CDR1 MNHEY and CDR2 SVGAGI. The CDR3 runs to 13 residues. The CDR3 DNA reads as TGTGCCAGCAGTTACTCGGGCTCTCAGCCCCAGCATTTT. Translated: CASSYSGSQPQHF.

This chain links TRBV6-6 with TRBJ2-5; 9 bases line up with TRBD1. The CDR3 loop spans 16 amino acids. V gave up 4 bases and J gave up 3 bases; unmatched junction bases: 9. Germline V gene data show CDR1 as MNHNY and CDR2 as SVGAGI (reference sequence). CDR3 protein: CASSFPGDRVKETQYF. CDR3 nucleotides: TGTGCCAGCAGTTTCCCGGGGGACAGGGTTAAAGAGACCCAGTACTTC.

This clone came up once. The chain carries TRBV28 and TRBJ1-1, with unresolved D. This CDR3 region has 14 residues. The V and J ends lost 5 bases and 1 base respectively, with 11 bases between them. From germline, CDR1 is MDHEN and CDR2 SYDVKM. CDR3 loop: CASSPSGGNTEAFF. As DNA, the CDR3 is TGTGCCAGCAGTCCCTCGGGTGGGAACACTGAAGCTTTCTTT.

A few counts support this clone. J is TRBJ2-3 and V is TRBV5-1; possibly TRBD1 for D (6 bases). There are 14 residues in the CDR3. Germline V CDR1 and CDR2: SGHRS, YFSETQ. Trimming took 6 bases from V and 0 from J, leaving 11 bases between them. DNA of the CDR3: TGCGCCAGCAACGGGGACACTAGCACAGATACGCAGTATTTT. It codes for CASNGDTSTDTQYF.

The V call is TRBV7-9, the J call TRBJ2-5, with 8 bases identical to TRBD2. There are 15 residues in the CDR3. The V gene's germline CDR1 is SEHNR and CDR2 FQNEAQ (reference sequence). The J segment lost 9 bases and the V segment lost 1 base, leaving 10 bases of the junction unmatched. The CDR3 DNA is TGTGCCAGCAGCTTAGTACAAGGACTAGCACAGGCCCAGTACTTC. Its protein is CASSLVQGLAQAQYF.

The chain recombines TRBV7-2 with TRBJ2-5; 10 bases match TRBD2. The DNA matches TRBJ2-7 better at its end, which makes the J call doubtful. The CDR3 is 14 residues long. Germline V gene data show CDR1 as SGHTA and CDR2 as FQGNSA. This chain's CDR3 is CASSNSGGSYEQYF. The CDR3 DNA reads as TGTGCCAGCAGCAATAGCGGGGGGTCCTACGAGCAGTACTTC.

J is TRBJ1-2 and V is TRBV28; TRBD1 matches 7 bases. The CDR3 consists of 14 residues. The V gene's germline CDR1 is MDHEN and CDR2 SYDVKM. Trimming removed 5 bases from V and 5 bases from J; junction bases left unmatched: 8. The CDR3 coding sequence is TGTGCCAGCAGTGACGCGGGACAGAGATATGGCTACACCTTC. Protein product: CASSDAGQRYGYTF.

The chain employs TRBV6-1 and TRBJ2-5, with 8 bases aligning to TRBD2. Trimming removed 5 bases from V and 0 bases from J; junction bases left unmatched: 2. The length of the CDR3 is 14 residues. Germline V gene data show CDR1 as MNHNS and CDR2 as SASEGT. CDR3 in amino acids: CASSSRGDQETQYF. CDR3 DNA sequence: TGTGCCAGCAGTTCGCGGGGGGACCAAGAGACCCAGTACTTC.

This rearrangement joins TRBV5-1 to TRBJ1-4; the match to TRBD1 covers 7 bases. CDR3 length equals 15 residues. Trimming cost V 4 bases and J 7 bases; bases outside gene matches: 10. Per germline, CDR1 SGHRS and CDR2 YFSETQ. The CDR3 spells CASSVGQVPGEKLFF. In nucleotides, the CDR3 is TGCGCCAGCAGCGTAGGACAGGTTCCGGGTGAAAAACTGTTTTTT.

This rearrangement joins TRBV18 to TRBJ1-4; D gene unclear. The CDR3 contains 12 residues. CDR1 KGHSH and CDR2 LQKENI come from the germline V gene. Trimming stripped 4 bases from V and 8 bases from J, with 8 bases between. The CDR3, as DNA: TGTGCCAGCTCACTTACACCCGAAAAACTGTTTTTT. As protein: CASSLTPEKLFF.

The chain joins TRBV27 to TRBJ1-5; possibly TRBD1 for D (5 bases). Trimming removed 6 bases from V and 7 bases from J, with 19 bases in between. The CDR3 extends over 15 amino acids. The germline gives CDR1 MNHEY, CDR2 SMNVEV (reference sequence). In DNA form, the CDR3 reads TGTGCCAGCAGGACGGTAGGCGGGAGGGGCCAGCCCCAGCATTTT. Translated, it gives CASRTVGGRGQPQHF.

The CDR3 sequence: CASSRTSGSYEQYF. Here the CDR3 DNA reads TGTGCCAGCTCAAGGACTAGCGGCTCCTACGAGCAGTACTTC. J is TRBJ2-7 and V is TRBV6-5, with 10 bases fitting TRBD2. After removal of 8 bases from V and 0 bases from J, the junction contained 4 bases not matched to a gene. Per the germline V gene, CDR1 is MNHEY and CDR2 is SVGAGI. The CDR3 has 14 amino acids.

The gene calls are TRBV11-2 and TRBJ2-7, with D possibly matching TRBD1 (5 bases). The V end was cut by 2 bases, the J end by 6 bases, with 17 bases between. The germline V gene has CDR1 SGHAT and CDR2 FQNNGV. The CDR3 has 15 amino acids. In DNA, the CDR3 is TGTGCCAGCAGCTTATTTGTGGGGCAGGTACTCGAGCAGTACTTC. Translating it yields CASSLFVGQVLEQYF.

The CDR3: CASSLDGTSGRNEQFF. The CDR3, as DNA: TGTGCCAGCAGCTTAGACGGGACTAGCGGTAGGAATGAGCAGTTCTTC. The chain links TRBV7-2 to TRBJ2-1; 11 bases match TRBD2. Looked up from germline, CDR1 is SGHTA and CDR2 is FQGNSA. The V segment lost 1 base and the J segment 7 bases; nucleotides outside the gene matches: 6. CDR3 size: 16 residues.

V gene TRBV11-2 combines with J gene TRBJ2-3, with a tentative D call TRBD1 (6 bases). There are 16 residues in the CDR3. The ends were cut back, 5 bases at V and 5 bases at J, with 20 bases in the middle. Germline-derived CDR1 and CDR2 are SGHAT and FQNNGV. In DNA form, the CDR3 reads TGTGCCAGCAGCCCTACGTGGCCCACAGGGCAAGATACGCAGTATTTT. It encodes CASSPTWPTGQDTQYF.

This rearrangement joins TRBV28 to TRBJ2-2, with 7 bases fitting TRBD1. This CDR3 contains 16 residues. Germline CDR1 MDHEN, CDR2 SYDVKM. Unmatched junction bases numbered 8, after V lost 5 bases and J lost 2 bases. CDR3 residues: CASSSITGENTGELFF. CDR3 DNA sequence: TGTGCCAGCAGTAGTATCACAGGGGAAAACACCGGGGAGCTGTTTTTT.

The J gene is TRBJ2-7, the V gene TRBV9; 11 nucleotides agree with TRBD1. Trimming at V came to 0 bases and at J to 6 bases, leaving 8 bases not matched to a gene. CDR3 length: 16 residues. Germline lookup yields CDR1 SGDLS and CDR2 YYNGEE. This CDR3 is CASSVAPGQGAFEQYF. CDR3 DNA sequence: TGTGCCAGCAGCGTAGCTCCAGGACAGGGGGCTTTCGAGCAGTACTTC.

The rearrangement links TRBV13 to TRBJ2-1; perhaps TRBD1 as D (6 bases). The germline gives CDR1 PRHDT, CDR2 FYEKMQ (reference sequence). V was cut by 1 base and J by 7 bases, with 14 bases left in between. The CDR3 runs 15 residues. Written as DNA, the CDR3 is TGTGCCAGCAGCTTAGCCCGGGGAACAGGGAATGAGCAGTTCTTC. Its translation: CASSLARGTGNEQFF.